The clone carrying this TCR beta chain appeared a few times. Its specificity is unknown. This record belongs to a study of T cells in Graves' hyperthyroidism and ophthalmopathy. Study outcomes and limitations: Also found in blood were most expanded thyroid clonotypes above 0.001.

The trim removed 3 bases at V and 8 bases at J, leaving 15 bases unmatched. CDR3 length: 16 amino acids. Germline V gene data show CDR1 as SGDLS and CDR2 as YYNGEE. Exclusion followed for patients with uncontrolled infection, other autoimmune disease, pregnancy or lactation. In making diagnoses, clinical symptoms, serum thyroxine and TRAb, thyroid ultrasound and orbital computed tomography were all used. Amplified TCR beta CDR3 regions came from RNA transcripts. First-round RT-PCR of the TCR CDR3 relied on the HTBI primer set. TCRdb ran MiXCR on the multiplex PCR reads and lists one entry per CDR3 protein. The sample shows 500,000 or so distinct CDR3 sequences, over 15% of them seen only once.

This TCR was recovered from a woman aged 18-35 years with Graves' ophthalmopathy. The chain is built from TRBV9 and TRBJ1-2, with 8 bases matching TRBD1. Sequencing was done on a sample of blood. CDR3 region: CASSAVTGAKLRGYTF. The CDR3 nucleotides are TGTGCCAGCAGCGCGGTGACAGGGGCCAAATTGCGGGGCTACACCTTC.